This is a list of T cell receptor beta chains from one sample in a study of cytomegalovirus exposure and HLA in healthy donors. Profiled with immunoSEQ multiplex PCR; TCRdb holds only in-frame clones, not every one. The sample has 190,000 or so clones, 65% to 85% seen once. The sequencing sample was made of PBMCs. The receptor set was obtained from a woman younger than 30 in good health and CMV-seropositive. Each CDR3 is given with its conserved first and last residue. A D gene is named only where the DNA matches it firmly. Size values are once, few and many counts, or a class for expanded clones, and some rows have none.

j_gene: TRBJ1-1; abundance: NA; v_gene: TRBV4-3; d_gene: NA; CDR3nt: TGCGCCAGCAGCCCCGGGTCCGGGACACCAACTGAGTCTTTCTTT; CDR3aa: CASSPGSGTPTESFF
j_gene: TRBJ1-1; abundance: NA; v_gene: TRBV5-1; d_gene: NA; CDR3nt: TGCGCCAGCAGCTCCTCTCTCTCCGTCGGTACTGAAGCTTTCTTT; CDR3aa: CASSSSLSVGTEAFF
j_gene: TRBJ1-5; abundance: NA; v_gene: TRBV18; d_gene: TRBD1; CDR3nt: TGTGCCAGCTCCTCCTCCGGGACAGGGAAGCCCCAGCATTTT; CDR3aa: CASSSSGTGKPQHF
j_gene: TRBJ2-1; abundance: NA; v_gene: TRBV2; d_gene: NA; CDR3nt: TGTGCCAGCGGGGGCGCAAGGGTGGGAGAAAAAAATGAGCAGTTCTTC; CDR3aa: CASGGARVGEKNEQFF
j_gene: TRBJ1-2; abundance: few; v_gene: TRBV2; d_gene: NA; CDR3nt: TGTGCCAGCAGTGTGAGGGATGGCTACACCTTC; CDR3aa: CASSVRDGYTF
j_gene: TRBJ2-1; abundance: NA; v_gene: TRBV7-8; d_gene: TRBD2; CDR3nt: TGTGCCAGCATCCCGGGACTAGAGGCCAATGAGCAGTTCTTC; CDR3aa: CASIPGLEANEQFF
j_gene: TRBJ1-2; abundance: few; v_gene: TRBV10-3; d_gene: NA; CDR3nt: TGTGCCATCGCAAGCGATGGGAGTAGCGCGAACTATGGCTACACCTTC; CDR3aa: CAIASDGSSANYGYTF
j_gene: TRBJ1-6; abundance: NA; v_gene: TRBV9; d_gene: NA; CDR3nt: TGTGCCAGCAGCGGAGACAGGACACCCCTCCACTTT; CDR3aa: CASSGDRTPLHF
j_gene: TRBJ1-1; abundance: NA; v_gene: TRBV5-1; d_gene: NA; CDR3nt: TGCGCCAGCAGCCCCTCGGGGGGCGCGGGACGGAACACTGAAGCTTTCTTT; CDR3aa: CASSPSGGAGRNTEAFF
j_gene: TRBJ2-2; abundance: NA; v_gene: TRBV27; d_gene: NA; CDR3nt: TGTGCCAGCAGTTTATTTCGGCGTCAGGGGAAATCCAACACCGGGGAGCTGTTTTTT; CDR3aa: CASSLFRRQGKSNTGELFF
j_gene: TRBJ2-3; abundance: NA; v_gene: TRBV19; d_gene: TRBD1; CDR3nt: TGTGCCAGTAGACGGACAGGTCTGACAGATACGCAGTATTTT; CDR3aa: CASRRTGLTDTQYF
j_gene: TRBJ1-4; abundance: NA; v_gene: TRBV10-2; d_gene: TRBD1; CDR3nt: TGCGCCAGCTCCCTAGGGGGCTGGGGTGAAAAACTGTTTTTT; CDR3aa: CASSLGGWGEKLFF
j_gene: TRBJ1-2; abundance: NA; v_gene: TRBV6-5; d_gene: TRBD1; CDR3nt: TGTGCCAGCAGTTTACAGGGGAGTAGTGGCTACACCTTC; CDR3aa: CASSLQGSSGYTF
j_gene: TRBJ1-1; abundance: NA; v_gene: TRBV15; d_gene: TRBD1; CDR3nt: TGTGCCACCAGCATCCACAGGGGGAACACTGAAGCTTTCTTT; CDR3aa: CATSIHRGNTEAFF
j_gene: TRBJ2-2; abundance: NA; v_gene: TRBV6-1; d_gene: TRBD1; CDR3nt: TGTGCCAGCCTATATGACAGGGCCGCCGGGGAGCTGTTTTTT; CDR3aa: CASLYDRAAGELFF
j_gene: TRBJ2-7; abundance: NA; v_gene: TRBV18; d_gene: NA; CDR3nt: TGTGCCAGCTCACCAGGGCCGGTAGAGCAGTACTTC; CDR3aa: CASSPGPVEQYF
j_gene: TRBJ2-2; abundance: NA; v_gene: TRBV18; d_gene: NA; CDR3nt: TGTGCCAGCTTACCGGGTACGGCGGGCACCGGGGAGCTGTTTTTT; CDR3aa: CASLPGTAGTGELFF
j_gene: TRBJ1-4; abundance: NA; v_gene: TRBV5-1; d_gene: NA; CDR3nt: TGCGCCAGCAGCCGCCGGGGGGGTACCTCTGAAAAACTGTTTTTT; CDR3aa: CASSRRGGTSEKLFF
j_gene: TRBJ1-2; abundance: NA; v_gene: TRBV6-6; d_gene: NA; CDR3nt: TGTGCCAGCAGCCCCGGCGGGGAAGATGGCTACACCTTC; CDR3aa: CASSPGGEDGYTF
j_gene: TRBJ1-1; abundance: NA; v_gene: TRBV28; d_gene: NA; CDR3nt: TGTGCCATCAAATTCTCGCTTGGGAGGACTGAAGCTTTCTTT; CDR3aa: CAIKFSLGRTEAFF
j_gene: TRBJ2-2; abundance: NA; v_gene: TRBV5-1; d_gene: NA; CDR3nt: TGCGCCAGCAGCTCGAGAGGAGGGGACACCGGGGAGCTGTTTTTT; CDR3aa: CASSSRGGDTGELFF
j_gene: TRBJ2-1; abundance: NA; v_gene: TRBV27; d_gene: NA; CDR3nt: TGTGCCAGCAGTTTCGGCAATGAGCAGTTCTTC; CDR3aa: CASSFGNEQFF
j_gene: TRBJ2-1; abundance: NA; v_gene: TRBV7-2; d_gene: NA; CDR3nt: TGTGCCAGCAGCGCCCGTCCTAGTGAAACCTACAATGAGCAGTTCTTC; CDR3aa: CASSARPSETYNEQFF
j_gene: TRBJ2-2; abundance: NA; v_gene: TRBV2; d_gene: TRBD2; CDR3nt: TGTGCCAGCAGTGAGGCTAGCGGGGGGTTGGAGCTGTTTTTT; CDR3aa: CASSEASGGLELFF
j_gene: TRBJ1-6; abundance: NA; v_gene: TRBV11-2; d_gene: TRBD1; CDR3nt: TGTGCCAGCGGGACAGGCGGTTCACCCCTCCACTTT; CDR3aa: CASGTGGSPLHF
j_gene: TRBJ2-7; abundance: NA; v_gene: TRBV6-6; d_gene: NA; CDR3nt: TGTGCCAGCAGAAAAAAGGAGGGGTCTTTCTACGAGCAGTACTTC; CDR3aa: CASRKKEGSFYEQYF
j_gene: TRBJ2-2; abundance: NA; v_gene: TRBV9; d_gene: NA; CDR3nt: TGTGCCAGCAGCGTAGATTTTGGGGGCACGGGGGAGCTGTTTTTT; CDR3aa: CASSVDFGGTGELFF
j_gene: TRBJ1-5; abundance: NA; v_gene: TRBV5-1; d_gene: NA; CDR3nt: TGCGCCAGCAGCTTAGGTCCCCCCGGGAGAGGCAATCAGCCCCAGCATTTT; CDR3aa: CASSLGPPGRGNQPQHF
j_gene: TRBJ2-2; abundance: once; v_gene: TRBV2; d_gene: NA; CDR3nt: TGTGCCAGCAGTGAAGGGGCGTTCACCGGGGAGCTGTTTTTT; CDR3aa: CASSEGAFTGELFF
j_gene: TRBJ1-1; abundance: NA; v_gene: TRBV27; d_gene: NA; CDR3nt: TGTGCCAGCAGCCCACGCCTCACAGGGACGAACACTGAAGCTTTCTTT; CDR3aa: CASSPRLTGTNTEAFF
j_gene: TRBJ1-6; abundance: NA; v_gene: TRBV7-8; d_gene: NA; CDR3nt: TGTGCCAGCAGCCCCCCCGGACAGAGCATTAATTCACCCCTCCACTTT; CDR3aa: CASSPPGQSINSPLHF
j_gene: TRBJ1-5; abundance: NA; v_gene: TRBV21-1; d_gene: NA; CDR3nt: TGTGCCAGCAGCAAAGTAGGGCCCAACCAGGGACAGGGGGGCAATCAGCCCCAGCATTTT; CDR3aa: CASSKVGPNQGQGGNQPQHF
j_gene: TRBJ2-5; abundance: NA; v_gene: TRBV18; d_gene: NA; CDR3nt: TGTGCCAGCTCACCTAAGACGGACATTGACGAGACCCAGTACTTC; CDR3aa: CASSPKTDIDETQYF
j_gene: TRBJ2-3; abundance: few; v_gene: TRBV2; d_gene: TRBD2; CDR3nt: TGTGCCAGCAGAAAAGGGACTAGCGGCGAGGATACGCAGTATTTT; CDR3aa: CASRKGTSGEDTQYF
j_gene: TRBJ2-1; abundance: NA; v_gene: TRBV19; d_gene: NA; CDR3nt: TGTGCCAGCAAACAAACAGGGCCCAATGAGCAGTTCTTC; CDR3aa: CASKQTGPNEQFF
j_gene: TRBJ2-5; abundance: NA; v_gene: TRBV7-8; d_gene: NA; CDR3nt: TGTGCCAGCAGCACGGACATAAAAGAGACCCAGTACTTC; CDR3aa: CASSTDIKETQYF
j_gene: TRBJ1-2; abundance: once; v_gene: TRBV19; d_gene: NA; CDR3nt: TGTGCCAGTCACGGACGGAGGGGACGCGTGGATGGCTACACCTTC; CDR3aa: CASHGRRGRVDGYTF
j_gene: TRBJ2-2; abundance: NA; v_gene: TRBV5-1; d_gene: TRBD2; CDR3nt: TGCGCCAGCAGCTCACTAAGTCTGACTAGCGGGACGAACACCGGGGAGCTGTTTTTT; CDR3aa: CASSSLSLTSGTNTGELFF
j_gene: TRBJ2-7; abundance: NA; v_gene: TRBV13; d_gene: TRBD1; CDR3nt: TGTGCCAGCAGCTCGACGGGACAGGGTAGGAACGAGCAGTACTTC; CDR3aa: CASSSTGQGRNEQYF
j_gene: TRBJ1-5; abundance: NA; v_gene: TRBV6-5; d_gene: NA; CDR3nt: TGTGCCAGCAGTCAGGGTAGCAATCAGCCCCAGCATTTT; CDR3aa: CASSQGSNQPQHF
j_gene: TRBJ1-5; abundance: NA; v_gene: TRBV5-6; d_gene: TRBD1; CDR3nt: TGTGCCAGCAGCCCTGGGCGTGGGACAGATTTTAGTCAGCCCCAGCATTTT; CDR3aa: CASSPGRGTDFSQPQHF